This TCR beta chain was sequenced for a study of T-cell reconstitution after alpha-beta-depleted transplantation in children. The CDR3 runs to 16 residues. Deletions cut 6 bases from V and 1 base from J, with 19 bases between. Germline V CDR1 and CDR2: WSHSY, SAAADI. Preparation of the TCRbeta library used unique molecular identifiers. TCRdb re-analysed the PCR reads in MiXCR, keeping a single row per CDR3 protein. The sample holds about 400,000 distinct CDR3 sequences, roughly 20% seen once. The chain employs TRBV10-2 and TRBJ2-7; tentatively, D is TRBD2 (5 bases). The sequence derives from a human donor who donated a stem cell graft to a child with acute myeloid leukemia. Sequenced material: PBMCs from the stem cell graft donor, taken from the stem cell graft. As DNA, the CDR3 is TGCGCCAGCAGCCCCCCGGAGGCCCCTCGGTCCTACGAGCAGTACTTC. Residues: CASSPPEAPRSYEQYF.